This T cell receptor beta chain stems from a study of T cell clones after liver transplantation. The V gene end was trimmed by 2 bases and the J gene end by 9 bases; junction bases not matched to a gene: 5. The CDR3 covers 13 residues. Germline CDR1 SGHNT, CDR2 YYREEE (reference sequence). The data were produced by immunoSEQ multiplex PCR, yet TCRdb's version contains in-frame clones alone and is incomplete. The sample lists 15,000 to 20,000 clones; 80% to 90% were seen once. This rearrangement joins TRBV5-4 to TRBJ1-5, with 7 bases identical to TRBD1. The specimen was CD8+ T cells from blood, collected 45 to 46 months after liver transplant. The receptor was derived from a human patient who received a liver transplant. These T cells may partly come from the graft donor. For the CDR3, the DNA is TGTGCCAGCAGCTTAGACAGGGATTGGCCCCAGCATTTT. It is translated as CASSLDRDWPQHF.